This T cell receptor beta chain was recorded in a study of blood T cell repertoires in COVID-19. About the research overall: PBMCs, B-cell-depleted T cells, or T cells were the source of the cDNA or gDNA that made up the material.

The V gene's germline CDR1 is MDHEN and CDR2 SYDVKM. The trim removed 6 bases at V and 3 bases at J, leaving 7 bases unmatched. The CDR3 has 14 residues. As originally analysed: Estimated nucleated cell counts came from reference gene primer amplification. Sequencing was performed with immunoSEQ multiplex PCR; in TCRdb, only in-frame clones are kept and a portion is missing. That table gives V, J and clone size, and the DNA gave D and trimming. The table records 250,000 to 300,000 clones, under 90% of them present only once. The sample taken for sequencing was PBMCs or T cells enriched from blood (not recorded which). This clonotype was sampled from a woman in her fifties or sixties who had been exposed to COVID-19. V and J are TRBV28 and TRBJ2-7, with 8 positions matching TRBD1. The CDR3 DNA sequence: TGTGCCAGCAGGGAACAGGGGGTTAGCTACGAGCAGTACTTC. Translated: CASREQGVSYEQYF.